This T cell receptor (beta chain) was captured in a study of PD-L1 blockade in urothelial cancer. Across the study: In the mid-2010s therapy began: atezolizumab 1,200 mg intravenously every 3 weeks.

A remark on this clone: Its antigen is not identified.

Study-wide findings and caveats: Durable benefit accompanied greater 3-week expansion of tumor-associated blood clones.

This CDR3 is built from 12 residues. Germline-derived CDR1 and CDR2 are MDHEN and SYDVKM. The germline V and J ends were trimmed by 7 bases and 1 base, with 8 bases remaining between them. Sequencing used immunoSEQ multiplex PCR; TCRdb keeps in-frame clones, though not all of them. The profile shows approximately 70,000 clones, 85% to 90% of them singletons. Patients in the study were battling locally advanced or metastatic urothelial carcinoma. Each individual provided 1 to 8 samples (taken pretreatment and on-treatment). Here the sequenced sample was PBMCs, taken around atezolizumab (anti-PD-L1) treatment. The clonotype comes from a man aged 55 to 70 with urothelial cancer. The V gene is TRBV28, the J gene TRBJ2-7; D unclear. The DNA of the CDR3 is TGTGCCAGCACTGGAGTATCCTACGAGCAGTACTTC. Residues: CASTGVSYEQYF.